The 25 T cell receptor beta chains in this list originate from one sample, sequenced in a study of blood T cell repertoires in COVID-19. Produced via immunoSEQ multiplex PCR; TCRdb's table is partial and in-frame only. The sample has more than 95,000 clones, about 81% seen once. The specimen was peripheral blood. These receptors originate from a man at least 80 years old with acute or convalescent COVID-19.

This chain links TRBV15 with TRBJ2-7, with a weak D call TRBD1 (7 bases). V lost 1 base and J lost 7, with 14 bases in between. Germline loops: CDR1 LNHNV, CDR2 YYDKDF (reference sequence). The CDR3 spans 14 residues. The CDR3 region has the DNA TGTGCCACCAGCAGAGGGACAGGCGGAGGGGAGCAGTACTTC. It encodes CATSRGTGGGEQYF.

This chain uses TRBV7-2 with TRBJ2-3; maybe TRBD1 (6 bases). This CDR3 is built from 14 residues. The V and J ends lost 3 bases and 5 bases respectively, with 12 bases between them. The germline CDR1 and CDR2 sequences are SGHTA and FQGNSA. The CDR3 spells CASSFDRSGDTQYF. The DNA of the CDR3 is TGTGCCAGCAGCTTTGACAGGTCAGGAGATACGCAGTATTTT.

This chain connects TRBV30 to TRBJ1-4, with 9 bases aligning to TRBD1. The CDR3 spans 13 residues. Losses at the gene ends were 4 bases for V and 5 bases for J; bases not matched to a gene: 2. Germline assignment: CDR1 GTSNPN and CDR2 SVGIG (reference sequence). CDR3: CAWKGQGNEKLFF. Here the CDR3 DNA reads TGTGCCTGGAAGGGACAGGGCAATGAAAAACTGTTTTTT.

The chain joins TRBV27 to TRBJ2-2, with 9 positions matching TRBD1. Germline lookup yields CDR1 MNHEY and CDR2 SMNVEV (reference sequence). V trimming: 4 bases; J trimming: 6 bases; junction bases outside the gene matches: 3. The CDR3 is made up of 14 amino acids. The CDR3 DNA is TGTGCCAGCAGTTCCGGACAGGGGCCCGGGGAGCTGTTTTTT. Translating gives CASSSGQGPGELFF.

The chain links TRBV16 to TRBJ2-2; D gene unclear. This CDR3 contains 13 residues. Per germline, CDR1 KGHSY and CDR2 FQNENV. Trimming stripped 4 bases from V and 4 bases from J, with 7 bases between. The CDR3: CASSPFVTGELFF. CDR3 coding DNA: TGTGCCAGCAGCCCATTTGTCACCGGGGAGCTGTTTTTT.

V and J are TRBV5-6 and TRBJ2-5; TRBD2 agrees at 7 bases. Germline V lookup: CDR1 SGHDT, CDR2 YYEEEE. CDR3 size: 16 residues. V was clipped by 6 bases and J by 1 base; unmatched bases: 12. The DNA of the CDR3 is TGTGCCAGCAAGCTGGTGGTGAGCGGGGCCCAAGAGACCCAGTACTTC. As protein: CASKLVVSGAQETQYF. Drawing the rest from reference TRBV5-6 and TRBJ2-5, the complete variable domain is DAGVTQSPTHLIKTRGQQVTLRCSPKSGHDTVSWYQQALGQGPQFIFQYYEEEERQRGNFPDRFSGHQFPNYSSELNVNALLLGDSALYLCASKLVVSGAQETQYFGPGTRLLVL.

The chain employs TRBV18 and TRBJ1-2; TRBD1 agrees at 7 bases. This CDR3 is built from 13 residues. The V gene end was trimmed by 5 bases and the J gene end by 8 bases; junction bases not matched to a gene: 8. Germline V gene lookup returns CDR1 KGHSH and CDR2 LQKENI. The CDR3 region has the DNA TGTGCCAGCTCATCGACAGGGAATCAGGGCTACACCTTC. Translating gives CASSSTGNQGYTF.

This clone was counted once. This chain connects TRBV30 to TRBJ1-1, with D perhaps matching TRBD1 (6 bases). Germline V gene lookup returns CDR1 GTSNPN and CDR2 SVGIG (reference sequence). V was trimmed by 3 bases and J by 3 bases, leaving 8 bases between them. The length of the CDR3 is 12 residues. The CDR3 loop reads CAWRDSDTEAFF. Here the CDR3 DNA reads TGTGCCTGGAGGGACAGCGACACTGAAGCTTTCTTT.

This clone showed up just once. The rearrangement uses TRBV11-3 and TRBJ2-1; perhaps TRBD2 as D (5 bases). Germline CDR1 SGHNT, CDR2 YENEEA. The CDR3 is 15 residues long. Trimming took off 3 bases at V and 0 bases at J, with 9 bases between the two ends. CDR3 protein: CASSFSGGSYNEQFF. CDR3 bases: TGTGCCAGCAGCTTCAGTGGAGGCTCCTACAATGAGCAGTTCTTC. The complete variable domain, with remaining parts taken from reference TRBV11-3 and TRBJ2-1, reads EAGVVQSPRYKIIEKKQPVAFWCNPISGHNTLYWYLQNLGQGPELLIRYENEEAVDDSQLPKDRFSAERLKGVDSTLKIQPAELGDSAVYLCASSFSGGSYNEQFFGPGTRLTVL.

This clone came up once. V usage is TRBV9 and J usage is TRBJ2-5, with 11 positions matching TRBD2. The CDR3 has 17 amino acids. Germline lookup yields CDR1 SGDLS and CDR2 YYNGEE. Germline trimming cut 0 bases from V and 4 bases from J; bases unmatched to any gene: 8. The CDR3 reads CASSVDPSGGIRETQYF. The CDR3 DNA reads TGTGCCAGCAGCGTAGACCCTAGCGGGGGGATCCGAGAGACCCAGTACTTC.

As regards this clone: The DNA is omitted, as the CDR3 cannot be located on it reliably, and the CDR3 follows TCRdb's listing. This chain connects TRBV2 to TRBJ2-1; the table calls TRBD1, which could not be checked here. The CDR3 adds up to 14 amino acids, both ends counted. Germline CDR1 and CDR2: SNHLY and FYNNEI. The CDR3 sequence is CATFGQGSYNEQFF.

The chain has TRBV15 and TRBJ1-2; no firm D call. Germline CDR1 LNHNV, CDR2 YYDKDF (reference sequence). Trimming removed 5 bases from V and 7 bases from J, with 17 bases in between. The CDR3 has 14 residues. The chain's CDR3 is CATSGPPSGGGYTF. CDR3 nucleotide sequence: TGTGCCACCAGCGGACCACCCTCGGGAGGTGGCTACACCTTC.

The gene calls are TRBV29-1 and TRBJ2-3; TRBD1 matches at 9 bases. The CDR3 is 15 residues long. The V gene's germline CDR1 is SQVTM and CDR2 ANQGSEA. After removal of 6 bases from V and 3 bases from J, the junction contained 10 bases not matched to a gene. The CDR3 sequence is CSVNSGQGWTDTQYF. DNA for the CDR3: TGCAGCGTCAACTCGGGACAGGGATGGACAGATACGCAGTATTTT.

The rearrangement uses TRBV4-1 and TRBJ1-2; TRBD1 might be the D (6 bases). Trimming shortened V by 1 base and J by 4 bases, and 10 bases separated the two germline ends. The CDR3 loop spans 14 amino acids. Per germline, CDR1 MGHRA and CDR2 YSYEKL. The CDR3 DNA sequence: TGCGCCAGCAGCCAAGGAGGGGGTAGCTATGGCTACACCTTC. Amino acid sequence: CASSQGGGSYGYTF.

This chain uses TRBV19 with TRBJ1-5, with D perhaps matching TRBD1 (5 bases). The CDR3 loop spans 15 amino acids. The germline CDR1 and CDR2 sequences are LNHDA and SQIVND (reference sequence). V lost 10 bases to trimming and J lost 2 bases, with 18 bases between them. The CDR3: CATGYQGRGNQPQHF. CDR3 in DNA: TGTGCCACCGGTTACCAGGGCCGAGGCAATCAGCCCCAGCATTTT.

In this sample, this clone turned up once. The chain combines TRBV28 with TRBJ2-7; TRBD1 aligns across 9 bases. The CDR3 has 15 residues. Trimming took 3 bases from V and 1 from J; bases not matched to a gene: 4. Per the germline V gene, CDR1 is MDHEN and CDR2 is SYDVKM. The CDR3 here is CASSLGTGMSYEQYF. For the CDR3, the DNA is TGTGCCAGCAGTTTGGGGACAGGGATGTCCTACGAGCAGTACTTC.

This rearrangement joins TRBV4-3 to TRBJ1-6, with D possibly being TRBD1 (5 bases). Trimming pared 0 bases from V and 9 bases from J, leaving 18 bases between. This CDR3 comprises 17 residues. Looked up from germline, CDR1 is LGHNA and CDR2 is YSLEER. As DNA, the CDR3 is TGCGCCAGCAGCCAAGAGATGGGAGGGGCAACCATTTCACCCCTCCACTTT. This encodes CASSQEMGGATISPLHF.

The sample holds a few counts of this clone. The chain joins TRBV2 to TRBJ1-2; 7 bases align to TRBD1. V lost 6 bases, J lost 5 bases, and 6 bases stayed unmatched. This CDR3 region has 13 residues. In germline, CDR1 is SNHLY, CDR2 FYNNEI. CDR3 amino acids: CASSAGQLYGYTF. The DNA for the CDR3 is TGTGCCAGCAGCGCGGGACAGCTTTATGGCTACACCTTC.

The chain uses TRBV18 and TRBJ2-2; D is ambiguous. Germline V gene data show CDR1 as KGHSH and CDR2 as LQKENI. V was shortened by 6 bases and J by 4 bases, with 9 bases between the two germline ends. The CDR3 runs to 13 residues. The CDR3 loop is CASSPYSTGELFF. The CDR3 region has the DNA TGTGCCAGCTCTCCTTACAGCACCGGGGAGCTGTTTTTT.

Written as DNA, the CDR3 is TGTGCCAGCTGCCTCCGGGACAGGAATTCACCCCTCCACTTT. Its translation: CASCLRDRNSPLHF. V gene TRBV6-6 combines with J gene TRBJ1-6; 8 positions match TRBD1. Per the germline V gene, CDR1 is MNHNY and CDR2 is SVGAGI (reference sequence). The CDR3 totals 14 residues. Trimming removed 8 bases from V and 7 bases from J; junction bases left unmatched: 7.

The chain links TRBV28 to TRBJ2-1, with TRBD2 matching over 7 bases. V was clipped by 4 bases and J by 9 bases; unmatched bases: 15. This CDR3 has 16 amino acids. Germline V CDR1 and CDR2: MDHEN, SYDVKM. CDR3 sequence reads: CASSSPSGEGRGEQFF. CDR3 in DNA: TGTGCCAGCAGTTCCCCGTCGGGAGAGGGGAGGGGTGAGCAGTTCTTC.

The V gene is TRBV4-3, the J gene TRBJ2-7; tentative D call: TRBD1 (5 bases). Trimming took 1 base from V and 6 from J, leaving 10 bases between them. Germline CDR1 and CDR2: LGHNA and YSLEER. CDR3 size: 13 residues. In nucleotides, the CDR3 is TGCGCCAGCAGCCAAGGAGACAGAACCGAGCAGTACTTC. Translated: CASSQGDRTEQYF.

The chain uses TRBV5-6 and TRBJ2-5; TRBD1 aligns across 8 bases. J was trimmed by 2 bases and V by 3 bases; bases with no gene match: 12. The CDR3 has 17 residues. Germline CDR1 and CDR2: SGHDT and YYEEEE. CDR3 amino acids: CASSSLAGQGRQETQYF. Here the CDR3 DNA reads TGTGCCAGCAGCTCCCTAGCTGGACAGGGCAGGCAAGAGACCCAGTACTTC.

This clone was detected only once. This chain connects TRBV10-3 to TRBJ2-7, with unresolved D. V lost 9 bases and J 2 bases, leaving 11 bases between the germline ends. CDR1 is ENHRY and CDR2 is SYGVKD in the germline V gene. This CDR3 region has 12 residues. The CDR3 nucleotides are TGTGCCATTTCCCCAGGAACCTACGAGCAGTACTTC. The encoded protein is CAISPGTYEQYF.

The rearrangement joins TRBV19 to TRBJ2-7; 7 bases line up with TRBD1. Unmatched junction bases numbered 7, after V lost 3 bases and J lost 2 bases. The CDR3 loop spans 15 amino acids. CDR1 is LNHDA, CDR2 SQIVND, per germline (reference sequence). Here the CDR3 reads CASSIAGGSPYEQYF. As DNA, the CDR3 is TGTGCCAGTAGTATCGCAGGGGGTTCCCCCTACGAGCAGTACTTC.